Below are 31 T cell receptor beta chains sequenced from a single sample in a study of beta chain features in type 1 diabetes. The authors reverse transcribed all of the isolated RNA, so sequencing captured expressed TCRB transcripts. TCRdb's table, derived via immunoSEQ multiplex PCR, lists solely in-frame clones and lacks some. The sample holds hundreds of thousands of clones, approximately 31% seen once. Sequenced input: naive CD4+ T cells from blood. Source of these receptors: a man between 18 and 35 years old in good health.

This clone was counted once. This sequence joins TRBV5-1 and TRBJ2-7; 8 positions agree with TRBD1. The CDR3 covers 14 residues. Germline trimming cut 6 bases from V and 4 bases from J; bases unmatched to any gene: 9. The germline V gene has CDR1 SGHRS and CDR2 YFSETQ. The CDR3 loop reads CASNPGQGTYEQYF. CDR3 DNA sequence: TGCGCCAGCAACCCAGGACAGGGTACGTACGAGCAGTACTTC.

The V gene is TRBV7-9, the J gene TRBJ2-5, with 7 nucleotides matching TRBD2. The V gene end was trimmed by 8 bases and the J gene end by 5 bases; junction bases not matched to a gene: 2. The CDR3 covers 11 residues. The germline V gene has CDR1 SEHNR and CDR2 FQNEAQ (reference sequence). Here the CDR3 reads CASAGVETQYF. CDR3 coding DNA: TGTGCCAGCGCGGGAGTGGAGACCCAGTACTTC.

The V gene is TRBV6-1, the J gene TRBJ2-7, with D hard to call. The length of the CDR3 is 11 residues. Trimming took 8 bases from V and 2 from J, leaving 7 bases between them. Germline assignment: CDR1 MNHNS and CDR2 SASEGT. The DNA of the CDR3 is TGTGCCAGCGCAAAAGCCTACGAGCAGTACTTC. The encoded protein is CASAKAYEQYF.

The V call is TRBV11-3, the J call TRBJ2-1, with 10 bases lining up with TRBD1. Losses at the gene ends were 5 bases for V and 6 bases for J; bases not matched to a gene: 13. CDR3 length equals 17 residues. CDR1 is SGHNT, CDR2 YENEEA, per germline. DNA of the CDR3: TGTGCCAGCAGCCGCGCGATGACAGGGGGCCCCTCCAATGAGCAGTTCTTC. This sequence encodes CASSRAMTGGPSNEQFF.

The V and J genes are TRBV30 and TRBJ1-2, with no clear D. Trimming shortened V by 5 bases and J by 2 bases, and 6 bases separated the two germline ends. CDR3 size: 11 residues. Germline V lookup: CDR1 GTSNPN, CDR2 SVGIG (reference sequence). In DNA form, the CDR3 reads TGTGCCTGGTATATGAACTATGGCTACACCTTC. Translation gives CAWYMNYGYTF.

This clone has just a few counts. The chain joins TRBV14 to TRBJ2-1; D possibly corresponds to TRBD2 (5 bases). V shed 0 bases and J shed 16 bases, with 16 bases lying between them. Germline CDR1 and CDR2: SGHDN and FVKESK. CDR3 length equals 13 residues. The CDR3 reads CASSQEHSSIPFF. The CDR3 DNA reads TGTGCCAGCAGCCAAGAGCACTCTAGCATACCTTTCTTC.

This clone was observed a handful of times. The genes are TRBV7-9 and TRBJ2-3, with 9 positions matching TRBD1. V shed 5 bases and J 0 bases; nucleotides not matched to a gene: 6. Germline V gene lookup returns CDR1 SEHNR and CDR2 FQNEAQ (reference sequence). This CDR3 has 16 amino acids. Here the CDR3 DNA reads TGTGCCAGCAGCCGCAACAGGGGGCTGAGCACAGATACGCAGTATTTT. Translated: CASSRNRGLSTDTQYF.

The sample holds a few counts of this clone. This chain links TRBV19 with TRBJ2-1; tentative D call: TRBD1 (6 bases). The V and J ends lost 5 bases and 11 bases respectively, with 16 bases between them. The germline V gene has CDR1 LNHDA and CDR2 SQIVND (reference sequence). The CDR3 loop spans 13 amino acids. This CDR3 reads CASSRTESLKQFF. CDR3 coding DNA: TGTGCCAGTAGTCGGACAGAAAGCCTTAAGCAGTTCTTC.

This clone was seen a few times. CDR3 DNA sequence: TGTGCCAGCAGCCAAGAGTTAGGACTAGCGGGGAACACCGGGGAGCTGTTTTTT. This gives the protein CASSQELGLAGNTGELFF. The V gene is TRBV4-2, the J gene TRBJ2-2; 11 bases fit TRBD2. The CDR3 has 18 amino acids. From germline, CDR1 is LGHNA and CDR2 YNFKEQ. The V segment lost 0 bases and the J segment 1 base; nucleotides outside the gene matches: 4.

The table lists this clone with a few counts. The V call is TRBV2, the J call TRBJ2-3, with 7 bases that match TRBD1. After removal of 6 bases from V and 5 bases from J, the junction contained 2 bases not matched to a gene. In germline, CDR1 is SNHLY, CDR2 FYNNEI. CDR3 length equals 12 residues. Written as DNA, the CDR3 is TGTGCCAGCAGAGGACAGGAAGATACGCAGTATTTT. Translating it yields CASRGQEDTQYF.

V is TRBV15 and J is TRBJ2-1; 8 bases agree with TRBD2. The ends lost 0 bases at V and 8 bases at J; junction bases unmatched: 12. The CDR3 is made up of 17 amino acids. CDR1 is LNHNV and CDR2 is YYDKDF in the germline V gene (reference sequence). CDR3 DNA: TGTGCCACCAGCAGAGAACCCTCCAGCGGGAGTTGGTATGAGCAGTTCTTC. Translation gives CATSREPSSGSWYEQFF.

The J gene is TRBJ2-7, the V gene TRBV6-1; D possibly corresponds to TRBD1 (5 bases). The germline V and J ends were trimmed by 0 bases and 2 bases, with 14 bases remaining between them. CDR1 is MNHNS and CDR2 is SASEGT in the germline V gene. CDR3 size: 16 residues. The CDR3 loop is CASSEALRDSPYEQYF. Written as DNA, the CDR3 is TGTGCCAGCAGTGAAGCTTTGCGAGACAGTCCCTACGAGCAGTACTTC.

V is TRBV29-1 and J is TRBJ2-3; no reliable D call. CDR1 is SQVTM, CDR2 ANQGSEA, per germline. This CDR3 is built from 13 residues. V lost 3 bases to trimming and J lost 1 base, with 8 bases between them. The CDR3 bases are TGCAGCGTTGAGGCTTTTGGCACAGATACGCAGTATTTT. It translates to CSVEAFGTDTQYF.

This chain joins TRBV29-1 and TRBJ2-1, with 7 nucleotides matching TRBD2. The germline V gene has CDR1 SQVTM and CDR2 ANQGSEA. This CDR3 has 14 residues. V lost 3 bases and J lost 4; bases outside the gene matches: 6. The CDR3 DNA sequence: TGCAGCGTTGAGTCGCCGGGAGGTTACAATGAGCAGTTCTTC. It is translated as CSVESPGGYNEQFF.

This clone occurred a few times. This chain joins TRBV5-1 and TRBJ2-5; no clear D gene. From germline, CDR1 is SGHRS and CDR2 YFSETQ. Trimming left V 0 bases short and J 2 bases short, with 8 bases between. The CDR3 has 14 amino acids. The CDR3 nucleotides are TGCGCCAGCAGCTTGGATCCCCAGCAAGAGACCCAGTACTTC. Protein: CASSLDPQQETQYF.

The J gene is TRBJ1-2, the V gene TRBV4-2; 9 positions agree with TRBD1. Trimming removed 2 bases from V and 4 bases from J; junction bases left unmatched: 5. The V gene's germline CDR1 is LGHNA and CDR2 YNFKEQ. The CDR3 covers 15 residues. CDR3 amino acids: CASSQRQQGAYGYTF. The CDR3 nucleotides read TGTGCCAGCAGCCAAAGGCAACAGGGGGCCTATGGCTACACCTTC.

The chain couples TRBV6-1 to TRBJ1-2, with D hard to call. Trimming shortened V by 8 bases and J by 8 bases, and 15 bases separated the two germline ends. The CDR3 is 12 amino acids. Germline CDR1 MNHNS, CDR2 SASEGT. CDR3 sequence (DNA): TGTGCCAGCTCCCTTCTGCCCGTCGGCTACACCTTC. It yields the protein CASSLLPVGYTF.

This clone was seen more than once but under ten times. The V call is TRBV29-1, the J call TRBJ2-3; possible D gene TRBD1, 5 bases. This CDR3 is built from 12 residues. The germline V gene encodes CDR1 SQVTM and CDR2 ANQGSEA. Trimming pared 2 bases from V and 6 bases from J, leaving 9 bases between. CDR3 DNA: TGCAGCGTTGAACAGGGATTCGATACGCAGTATTTT. Its protein product is CSVEQGFDTQYF.

This clone was recorded a few times. V and J are TRBV11-2 and TRBJ1-2; D ambiguous. The CDR3 is 13 residues long. Germline lookup yields CDR1 SGHAT and CDR2 FQNNGV. The ends were cut back, 3 bases at V and 2 bases at J, with 7 bases in the middle. DNA of the CDR3: TGTGCCAGCAGCTTCGATAGGAACTATGGCTACACCTTC. Protein: CASSFDRNYGYTF. The variable domain in full, with the rest retrieved from reference TRBV11-2 and TRBJ1-2, is EAGVAQSPRYKIIEKRQSVAFWCNPISGHATLYWYQQILGQGPKLLIQFQNNGVVDDSQLPKDRFSAERLKGVDSTLKIQPAKLEDSAVYLCASSFDRNYGYTFGSGTRLTVV.

This sequence joins TRBV9 and TRBJ2-5, with a possible D match to TRBD2 (5 bases). V was clipped by 3 bases and J by 9 bases, with 18 bases between them. The CDR3 totals 14 residues. Per the germline V gene, CDR1 is SGDLS and CDR2 is YYNGEE. Here the CDR3 reads CASSAEAGGLAQYF. The CDR3 nucleotides read TGTGCCAGCAGCGCGGAGGCAGGCGGGCTCGCCCAGTACTTC.

The genes are TRBV30 and TRBJ1-1; 8 nucleotides match TRBD1. After removal of 5 bases from V and 8 bases from J, the junction contained 4 bases not matched to a gene. This CDR3 has 11 amino acids. The germline CDR1 and CDR2 sequences are GTSNPN and SVGIG (reference sequence). The CDR3 loop is CAWGRDREAFF. The CDR3 DNA reads TGTGCCTGGGGCCGGGACAGGGAAGCTTTCTTT. The variable domain in full, completed from reference TRBV30 and TRBJ1-1, reads SQTIHQWPATLVQPVGSPLSLECTVEGTSNPNLYWYRQAAGRGLQLLFYSVGIGQISSEVPQNLSASRPQDRQFILSSKKLLLSDSGFYLCAWGRDREAFFGQGTRLTVV.

Regarding this clone: Other DNA sequences in this specimen translate into the identical CDR3. This sequence joins TRBV9 and TRBJ2-1; the D is unclear. The CDR3 contains 14 residues. CDR1 is SGDLS, CDR2 YYNGEE, per germline. V dropped 0 bases and J dropped 0 bases, with 4 bases sitting between them. The CDR3 here is CASSVGSSYNEQFF. The CDR3 nucleotides are TGTGCCAGCAGCGTAGGGTCCTCCTACAATGAGCAGTTCTTC.

V and J are TRBV30 and TRBJ1-4; D gene unclear. Germline V CDR1 and CDR2: GTSNPN, SVGIG (reference sequence). Deletions cut 4 bases from V and 4 bases from J, with 10 bases between. The CDR3 has 13 amino acids. The CDR3 sequence: CAWTKGLNEKLFF. CDR3 bases: TGTGCCTGGACGAAAGGGCTTAATGAAAAACTGTTTTTT.

The chain has TRBV7-9 and TRBJ1-3, with 8 positions matching TRBD1. Germline lookup yields CDR1 SEHNR and CDR2 FQNEAQ (reference sequence). Unmatched junction bases numbered 7, after V lost 7 bases and J lost 2 bases. The CDR3 is 15 residues long. The CDR3 coding sequence is TGTGCCAGCACCTGGACAGGGAGAGCTGGAAACACCATATATTTT. Protein product: CASTWTGRAGNTIYF.

This clone occurred a few times. The V call is TRBV11-2, the J call TRBJ2-3; D is undetermined. V lost 1 base, J lost 6 bases, and 5 bases lay in between. The CDR3 spans 12 residues. Germline CDR1 reads SGHAT; CDR2 reads FQNNGV. The CDR3 DNA is TGTGCCAGCAGCTTAGTTTCTGATACGCAGTATTTT. Its protein is CASSLVSDTQYF.

The chain carries TRBV5-1 and TRBJ2-6, with 9 bases lining up with TRBD1. This CDR3 comprises 18 residues. CDR1 is SGHRS and CDR2 is YFSETQ in the germline V gene. V lost 4 bases and J lost 2; bases outside the gene matches: 10. The CDR3 coding sequence is TGCGCCAGCAGCCCGCGGGACAGGGCTGCCGCTGGGGCCAACGTCCTGACTTTC. It yields the protein CASSPRDRAAAGANVLTF.

V gene TRBV29-1 combines with J gene TRBJ2-6; 7 nucleotides line up with TRBD1. V was pared by 6 bases and J by 1 base, with 6 bases of the junction left unmatched. This CDR3 spans 15 amino acids. The germline V gene has CDR1 SQVTM and CDR2 ANQGSEA. The CDR3 DNA reads TGCAGCGTGGACAGGTTGTCATCTGGGGCCAACGTCCTGACTTTC. It encodes CSVDRLSSGANVLTF.

The rearrangement uses TRBV18 and TRBJ2-7, with a tentative D call TRBD2 (5 bases). The CDR3 has 14 residues. Per germline, CDR1 KGHSH and CDR2 LQKENI. Trimming took 3 bases from V and 7 from J, leaving 16 bases between them. The CDR3 DNA sequence: TGTGCCAGCTCACCCCGGGGTGATCGGATGGAGCAGTACTTC. Translating it yields CASSPRGDRMEQYF.

Comment on this clone: The sample contains more than one DNA sequence encoding this CDR3. The chain employs TRBV18 and TRBJ1-1; TRBD1 matches at 7 bases. The V segment lost 1 base and the J segment 1 base; nucleotides outside the gene matches: 0. CDR1 is KGHSH and CDR2 is LQKENI in the germline V gene. The CDR3 runs 14 residues. The CDR3 DNA is TGTGCCAGCTCACCACAGGGGGCGAACACTGAAGCTTTCTTT. Residues: CASSPQGANTEAFF.

In its sample, this clone was seen a few times. J is TRBJ2-5 and V is TRBV21-1; the DNA was not compared with TRBD2, the D call given in the table. TRBV21-1 counts as a pseudogene. The CDR3 loop spans 14 amino acids. CDR3 sequence: CASSERILGETQYF. Here the CDR3 DNA reads TGTGCCAGCAGCGAGAGGATACTCGGGGAGACCCAGTACTTC.

This chain uses TRBV7-2 with TRBJ1-1; the D is unclear. Germline loops: CDR1 SGHTA, CDR2 FQGNSA. CDR3 length equals 14 residues. The germline V and J ends were trimmed by 1 base and 1 base, with 7 bases remaining between them. CDR3 nucleotide sequence: TGTGCCAGCAGCTTAGTAGGGAAGAACACTGAAGCTTTCTTT. Translated, it gives CASSLVGKNTEAFF.